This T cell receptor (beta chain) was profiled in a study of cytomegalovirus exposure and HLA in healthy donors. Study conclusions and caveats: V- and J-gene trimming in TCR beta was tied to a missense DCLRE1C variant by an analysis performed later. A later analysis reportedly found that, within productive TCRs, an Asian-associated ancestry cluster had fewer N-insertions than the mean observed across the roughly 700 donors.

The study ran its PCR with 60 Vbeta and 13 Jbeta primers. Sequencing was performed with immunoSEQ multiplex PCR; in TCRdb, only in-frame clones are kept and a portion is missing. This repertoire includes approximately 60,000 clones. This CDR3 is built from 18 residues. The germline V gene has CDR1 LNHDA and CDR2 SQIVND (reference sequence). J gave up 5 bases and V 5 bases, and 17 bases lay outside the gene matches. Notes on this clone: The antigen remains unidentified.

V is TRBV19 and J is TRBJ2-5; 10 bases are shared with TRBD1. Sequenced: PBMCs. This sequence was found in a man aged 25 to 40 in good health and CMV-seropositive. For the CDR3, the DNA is TGTGCCAGTAGTCTCCGACAGGGGGCGGCTATTCTGTTCGAGACCCAGTACTTC. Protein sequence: CASSLRQGAAILFETQYF.